This TCR beta chain is drawn from a study of T cells after yellow fever vaccination. Study results and limitations: It was a weaker secondary response, yet one that peaked faster, at day 5 versus 15.

TCRdb recomputed calls from the 5' RACE reads with MiXCR, one row per CDR3 protein. This table has 110,000 or so distinct CDR3 sequences, approximately 7.1% appearing once. The table lists this clonotype with many counts. Its matching antigen is unknown. The germline V and J ends were trimmed by 6 bases and 0 bases, with 8 bases remaining between them. The CDR3 spans 13 residues. Germline CDR1 is MDHEN and CDR2 is SYDVKM. Sequencing was performed on CD4+ T cells sorted from PBMCs, taken about 49 days after the first yellow fever vaccination. The sequence was obtained from a man younger than 35 who received the YFV17D yellow fever vaccine. J is TRBJ1-1 and V is TRBV28, with TRBD1 as a possible D gene (5 bases). CDR3 nucleotides: TGTGCCAGCAGGGAGACAGTGAACACTGAAGCTTTCTTT. Translating it yields CASRETVNTEAFF.